Following are 22 T cell receptor beta chains from one sample sequenced in a study of blood T cell repertoires in COVID-19. Sequenced by immunoSEQ multiplex PCR; TCRdb stores in-frame clones only, minus some. The table lists hundreds of thousands of clones, about 83% of them singletons. Sample: peripheral blood. The origin of the receptors is a woman in her fifties or sixties with acute or convalescent COVID-19.

A note on this clone: The sample holds other DNA sequences that translate to the same CDR3. The chain recombines TRBV20-1 with TRBJ2-7; 10 bases fit TRBD1. The germline CDR1 and CDR2 sequences are DFQATT and SNEGSKA (reference sequence). V was pared by 6 bases and J by 5 bases, with 1 base of the junction left unmatched. This CDR3 is built from 11 residues. Here the CDR3 DNA reads TGCAGTGCGGACAGGGGGAACGAGCAGTACTTC. Translated, it gives CSADRGNEQYF.

This clone was detected a few times. The chain joins TRBV2 to TRBJ1-1, with unresolved D. The germline V and J ends were trimmed by 0 bases and 2 bases, with 10 bases remaining between them. Germline CDR1 is SNHLY and CDR2 is FYNNEI. This CDR3 is 15 amino acids long. The CDR3, as DNA: TGTGCCAGCAGTGAAGCCCCGACTAAAAACACTGAAGCTTTCTTT. Its protein product is CASSEAPTKNTEAFF.

The chain has TRBV28 and TRBJ1-1, with TRBD1 as a possible D gene (5 bases). Trimming removed 6 bases at V and 1 base at J, with 18 bases between. CDR3 length equals 16 residues. Looked up from germline, CDR1 is MDHEN and CDR2 is SYDVKM. The CDR3 coding sequence is TGTGCCAGCAGCCCCGCTCGGGACTGGACGAACACTGAAGCTTTCTTT. It encodes CASSPARDWTNTEAFF.

The rearrangement joins TRBV10-3 to TRBJ2-7; possible D gene TRBD1, 7 bases. Germline lookup yields CDR1 ENHRY and CDR2 SYGVKD. V lost 11 bases and J 3 bases, leaving 20 bases between the germline ends. The CDR3 is 14 amino acids. The CDR3 region is CALRPAGGFYEQYF. The CDR3 DNA reads TGTGCCCTACGCCCGGCAGGGGGGTTCTACGAGCAGTACTTC.

The rearrangement links TRBV5-6 to TRBJ1-3; no firm D call. The germline gives CDR1 SGHDT, CDR2 YYEEEE. The CDR3 consists of 16 residues. Deletions cut 0 bases from V and 0 bases from J, with 10 bases between. This CDR3 reads CASSLGSPSSGNTIYF. The CDR3 DNA sequence: TGTGCCAGCAGCTTGGGGAGCCCTTCCTCTGGAAACACCATATATTTT.

The chain employs TRBV11-3 and TRBJ2-2; tentatively, D is TRBD2 (6 bases). Germline V gene data show CDR1 as SGHNT and CDR2 as YENEEA. The CDR3 spans 15 residues. V was shortened by 5 bases and J by 0 bases, with 10 bases between the two germline ends. CDR3 DNA sequence: TGTGCCAGCAGCCAGGGACTGGCGAACACCGGGGAGCTGTTTTTT. Its translation is CASSQGLANTGELFF.

This CDR3 reads CASSQAGLAKETQYF. DNA of the CDR3: TGTGCCAGCAGCCAAGCGGGACTAGCGAAAGAGACCCAGTACTTC. The J gene is TRBJ2-5, the V gene TRBV3-1 (or the pseudogene TRBV3-2); 10 positions match TRBD2. The junction had 2 bases not matched to a gene; V was cut back by 1 base and J by 3 bases. Germline CDR1 and CDR2: LGHDT and YNNKEL (reference sequence). The CDR3 extends over 15 amino acids.

This chain uses TRBV11-2 with TRBJ1-2; 9 nucleotides line up with TRBD1. V lost 5 bases and J lost 2; bases outside the gene matches: 3. From germline, CDR1 is SGHAT and CDR2 FQNNGV. This CDR3 spans 14 amino acids. Here the CDR3 DNA reads TGTGCCAGCAGCCCGGGACAGGGCAACTATGGCTACACCTTC. As protein: CASSPGQGNYGYTF.

The V and J genes are TRBV30 and TRBJ2-7, with 8 nucleotides matching TRBD1. This CDR3 region has 12 residues. Germline values: CDR1 GTSNPN, CDR2 SVGIG (reference sequence). The junction had 3 bases not matched to a gene; V was cut back by 8 bases and J by 0 bases. DNA for the CDR3: TGTGCCGAAGACAGGGGCTCCTACGAGCAGTACTTC. Its protein is CAEDRGSYEQYF.

The CDR3 DNA reads TGTGCCAGCAGAGGCCCGACAGGGAGAACTGTGGATACGCAGTATTTT. This codes for CASRGPTGRTVDTQYF. The chain has TRBV19 and TRBJ2-3; 7 nucleotides line up with TRBD1. V was pared by 9 bases and J by 6 bases, with 18 bases of the junction left unmatched. From germline, CDR1 is LNHDA and CDR2 SQIVND (reference sequence). The length of the CDR3 is 16 residues.

The chain couples TRBV10-3 to TRBJ2-3; 10 bases match TRBD1. Germline-derived CDR1 and CDR2 are ENHRY and SYGVKD. After removal of 9 bases from V and 2 bases from J, the junction contained 5 bases not matched to a gene. The CDR3 runs 14 residues. CDR3 sequence reads: CAMGTGDLTDTQYF. Here the CDR3 DNA reads TGTGCCATGGGGACAGGGGACCTCACAGATACGCAGTATTTT.

The V call is TRBV5-1, the J call TRBJ2-5, with D tentatively TRBD1 (6 bases). V shed 5 bases and J shed 0 bases, with 11 bases lying between them. The CDR3 contains 14 residues. The V gene's germline CDR1 is SGHRS and CDR2 YFSETQ. CDR3 protein: CASRPDRYQETQYF. DNA of the CDR3: TGCGCCAGCAGACCGGACAGATACCAAGAGACCCAGTACTTC.

The chain is built from TRBV5-6 and TRBJ2-7; weak D call: TRBD1 (6 bases). V dropped 1 base and J dropped 2 bases, with 7 bases sitting between them. The CDR3 runs to 13 residues. CDR1 and CDR2 (germline): SGHDT, YYEEEE. CDR3 loop: CASSLYRAYEQYF. DNA for the CDR3: TGTGCCAGCAGCTTGTACAGGGCCTACGAGCAGTACTTC.

The chain employs TRBV15 and TRBJ1-3; 7 bases line up with TRBD1. The CDR3 is 15 amino acids. Germline V gives CDR1 LNHNV, CDR2 YYDKDF (reference sequence). V lost 3 bases, J lost 2 bases, and 4 bases stayed unmatched. The CDR3 here is CATSRGTVTGNTIYF. In nucleotides, the CDR3 is TGTGCCACCAGCAGGGGGACAGTAACTGGAAACACCATATATTTT.

The genes are TRBV7-6 and TRBJ2-7, with D perhaps TRBD2 (7 bases). Trimming shortened V by 1 base and J by 6 bases, and 16 bases separated the two germline ends. This CDR3 region has 15 residues. CDR1 is SGHVS and CDR2 is FNYEAQ in the germline V gene. The CDR3 loop reads CASSLEGRGGSEQYF. The CDR3 nucleotides read TGTGCCAGCAGCTTAGAAGGCAGGGGAGGGTCCGAGCAGTACTTC.

This clone was counted a few times. The chain couples TRBV6-5 to TRBJ2-1, with D tentatively TRBD2 (5 bases). The CDR3 is made up of 12 amino acids. Trimming stripped 6 bases from V and 5 bases from J, with 8 bases between. CDR1 is MNHEY and CDR2 is SVGAGI in the germline V gene. The DNA of the CDR3 is TGTGCCAGCAGGGACGGGGACAATGAGCAGTTCTTC. Amino acid sequence: CASRDGDNEQFF.

CDR3 amino acids: CATSVRTSGSTDTQYF. The DNA of the CDR3 is TGTGCCACCAGTGTCCGGACTAGCGGAAGCACAGATACGCAGTATTTT. The chain combines TRBV24-1 with TRBJ2-3, with 10 bases matching TRBD2. V lost 5 bases to trimming and J lost 0 bases; unmatched junction nucleotides: 4. The CDR3 runs to 16 residues. Germline loops: CDR1 KGHDR, CDR2 SFDVKD.

This clone was seen only a few times. The chain carries TRBV4-2 and TRBJ1-2; TRBD1 is a possible D gene (5 bases). From germline, CDR1 is LGHNA and CDR2 YNFKEQ. V was trimmed by 1 base and J by 4 bases, leaving 13 bases between them. The CDR3 spans 15 residues. The CDR3 region is CASSQGSGNSYGYTF. The CDR3 DNA reads TGTGCCAGCAGCCAAGGGTCAGGGAATAGCTATGGCTACACCTTC.

This clone has only one observation. The chain carries TRBV7-2 and TRBJ1-2, with TRBD1 as a possible D gene (5 bases). The CDR3 spans 15 residues. The germline CDR1 and CDR2 sequences are SGHTA and FQGNSA. V was cut by 5 bases and J by 5 bases, with 18 bases left in between. CDR3 amino acids: CASSPTQGRQYGYTF. In nucleotides, the CDR3 is TGTGCCAGCAGCCCTACCCAGGGTCGTCAGTATGGCTACACCTTC.

This rearrangement joins TRBV24-1 to TRBJ1-5; TRBD1 might be the D (6 bases). The CDR3 is made up of 14 amino acids. V lost 5 bases, J lost 5 bases, and 12 bases lay in between. Germline V CDR1 and CDR2: KGHDR, SFDVKD. The CDR3 protein is CATSGRQADQPQHF. The CDR3 region has the DNA TGTGCCACCAGTGGTAGACAGGCTGATCAGCCCCAGCATTTT.

This clone was seen once. The chain employs TRBV2 and TRBJ1-6; 10 bases fit TRBD1. The J segment lost 5 bases and the V segment lost 6 bases, leaving 1 base of the junction unmatched. The CDR3 is made up of 14 amino acids. CDR1 SNHLY and CDR2 FYNNEI come from the germline V gene. The CDR3 DNA reads TGTGCCAGCAGGGGACAGGGGAATAATTCACCCCTCCACTTT. Its translation is CASRGQGNNSPLHF.

This chain joins TRBV19 and TRBJ1-5, with D unresolved. The CDR3 loop spans 16 amino acids. Per germline, CDR1 LNHDA and CDR2 SQIVND (reference sequence). The V gene lost 5 bases and the J gene lost 4 bases, with 18 bases spanning the gap. For the CDR3, the DNA is TGTGCCAGTAGTTCCGGGTCAAACGAGCCTAATCAGCCCCAGCATTTT. Amino acids: CASSSGSNEPNQPQHF. The variable domain in full, completed from reference TRBV19 and TRBJ1-5, reads DGGITQSPKYLFRKEGQNVTLSCEQNLNHDAMYWYRQDPGQGLRLIYYSQIVNDFQKGDIAEGYSVSREKKESFPLTVTSAQKNPTAFYLCASSSGSNEPNQPQHFGDGTRLSIL.